The clone carrying this TCR beta chain was recorded only once. The antigen is unknown. The data stem from a study of identifying expanded T cells in peripheral blood. Study findings and constraints: About 1.2 clones differed between technical replicates, versus 16.4 and 19 over time.

Some clones are missing from TCRdb's copy, which holds only in-frame ones; the method was immunoSEQ multiplex PCR. The profile shows under 120,000 clones, about 89% of them singletons. The CDR3 spans 16 residues. After removal of 4 bases from V and 4 bases from J, the junction contained 11 bases not matched to a gene. The germline V gene encodes CDR1 SGHRS and CDR2 YFSETQ. No infections or other immune events were documented during collection. The V call is TRBV5-1, the J call TRBJ2-3, with 8 bases matching TRBD2. The receptor comes from a person between 18 and 75 years old in good health. Sequenced sample: blood. This CDR3 is CASSLDSTGGADTQYF. The CDR3, as DNA: TGCGCCAGCAGCCTGGACTCTACCGGGGGGGCAGATACGCAGTATTTT.